A selection of T cell receptor beta chains follows, all from one sample in a study of human T cells and chemical hapten exposure. TCRdb independently ran MiXCR on the RACE reads; one entry per CDR3 protein. The sample contains some 80,000 distinct CDR3 sequences, 10% of which appear only once. Material: whole blood, obtained in connection with sensitization to the hapten diphenylcyclopropenone (DPC). These receptors originate from a woman aged 30 to 39 with alopecia areata. Some clones in this sample may be carry-over from other donors' samples. Each CDR3 is given with its conserved first and last residue. Each record gives: D gene, J gene, V gene, clone size, CDR3 protein, CDR3 DNA. A D gene is named only where the DNA matches it firmly. The size field is filled for only some rows; it gives once, few, many or a size class.

TRBD2 TRBJ2-1 TRBV27 many CASSRIGRVYNEQFF TGTGCCAGCAGTAGGATCGGGAGGGTCTACAATGAGCAGTTCTTC
- TRBJ2-2 TRBV2 many CASSKTAATGELFF TGTGCCAGCAGTAAGACGGCTGCTACCGGGGAGCTGTTTTTT
TRBD1 TRBJ2-3 TRBV28 - CASSSRDRGVDTQYF TGTGCCAGCAGTTCGCGGGACAGGGGAGTAGATACGCAGTATTTT
- TRBJ2-2 TRBV6-5 - CASSYSKGPFTGELFF TGTGCCAGCAGTTACTCGAAAGGGCCGTTCACCGGGGAGCTGTTTTTT
- TRBJ2-2 TRBV3-1 few CASSQEILVGGNTGELFF TGTGCCAGCAGCCAAGAAATTTTGGTGGGAGGGAACACCGGGGAGCTGTTTTTT
- TRBJ1-5 TRBV28 few CASSLLTQPQHF TGTGCCAGCAGTCTACTAACTCAGCCCCAGCATTTT
- TRBJ2-2 TRBV7-6 few CASSLHTGELFF TGTGCCAGCAGCCTCCACACCGGGGAGCTGTTTTTT
- TRBJ1-1 TRBV28 many CASSFNREMNTEAFF TGTGCCAGCAGTTTTAACCGCGAAATGAACACTGAAGCTTTCTTT
- TRBJ2-7 TRBV21-1 many CASSPEPPEGTYEQYF TGTGCCAGCAGCCCAGAACCCCCGGAAGGAACCTACGAGCAGTACTTC
TRBD2 TRBJ2-1 TRBV11-3 many CASSLDGTSDEQFF TGTGCCAGCAGCTTAGATGGGACTAGTGATGAGCAGTTCTTC
TRBD1 TRBJ2-5 TRBV12-3/TRBV12-4 many CASSLLGTGAETQYF TGTGCCAGCAGTTTACTAGGGACAGGGGCCGAGACCCAGTACTTC
TRBD1 TRBJ2-1 TRBV5-1 few CASSLHRGNEQFF TGCGCCAGCAGTCTACACAGGGGCAATGAGCAGTTCTTC
TRBD1 TRBJ2-5 TRBV20-1 few CSARDPLSSQGAQETQYF TGCAGTGCTAGAGATCCCCTCAGCTCACAGGGGGCACAAGAGACCCAGTACTTC
- TRBJ1-2 TRBV7-9 few CASTPSGGMNYGYTF TGTGCCAGCACCCCCTCCGGGGGAATGAACTATGGCTACACCTTC
TRBD1 TRBJ1-1 TRBV5-1 many CASSPGTGGLNTEAFF TGCGCCAGCAGCCCTGGGACAGGGGGCCTGAACACTGAAGCTTTCTTT
TRBD2 TRBJ2-5 TRBV11-2 many CASSASGGPQETQYF TGTGCCAGCAGCGCTAGCGGGGGGCCTCAAGAGACCCAGTACTTC
TRBD1 TRBJ2-2 TRBV2 few CASSRQGGGELFF TGTGCCAGCAGTCGACAGGGTGGCGGGGAGCTGTTTTTT
TRBD1 TRBJ2-5 TRBV5-1 many CASSFGQGFQETQYF TGCGCCAGCAGCTTCGGACAGGGCTTCCAAGAGACCCAGTACTTC
- TRBJ2-5 TRBV12-3/TRBV12-4 many CASSLIGTKETQYF TGTGCCAGCAGTTTAATAGGGACCAAAGAGACCCAGTACTTC